This T cell receptor beta chain emerged from a study of CD8+ T cells in alopecia areata. This clone has more than one count but fewer than ten. Its antigen is unidentified. Findings and caveats of the study: In lesional scalp, particularly from alopecia totalis/universalis, clonality was higher than in normal scalp. When scalp samples are sequenced, resident alphabeta T cells of normal skin are also captured.

Extraction of RNA preceded its reverse transcription into cDNA, which served as the sequencing template. Only in-frame clones appear in the TCRdb table, and some are missing; sequencing was by immunoSEQ multiplex PCR. Of around 120,000 clones listed, about 51% are singletons. Alopecia areata patients provided lesional scalp punch biopsies and peripheral blood. Trimming cost V 4 bases and J 3 bases, with 13 bases left between them. Germline loops: CDR1 LGHNA, CDR2 YSLEER. The CDR3 extends over 15 amino acids. This TCR was recovered from a human donor with alopecia areata. Specimen: NKG2D-low CD8+ T cells sorted from blood. This chain uses TRBV4-3 with TRBJ2-1, with D perhaps TRBD2 (6 bases). CDR3 nucleotides: TGCGCCAGCAGCCTCGATGGGCGGGACTACAATGAGCAGTTCTTC. As protein: CASSLDGRDYNEQFF.